This record concerns one TCR beta chain sequence. Profiling relied on immunoSEQ multiplex PCR, and the TCRdb table lists in-frame clones only, not all of them. The table records about 180,000 clones, more than 80% of them present only once. Study members were between roughly 18 and 100 years old and lived in around 24 US regions. This record comes from a study of blood T cell repertoires in COVID-19. Study overall: COVID-19 samples from acute and convalescent phases originated in the United States, Italy and Spain. Sources were T cells, B-cell-depleted T cells, or PBMCs; the material itself was cDNA or gDNA.

The CDR3 extends over 13 amino acids. Trimming at V came to 6 bases and at J to 4 bases, leaving 4 bases not matched to a gene. Germline CDR1 is SNHLY and CDR2 is FYNNEI. The sample comprised PBMCs or T cells enriched from blood (not recorded which). The TCR sequence derives from a middle-aged man who had recovered from COVID-19. This sequence joins TRBV2 and TRBJ1-1, with 8 bases that match TRBD1. The CDR3 loop reads CASSETGGTEAFF. The CDR3 DNA follows: TGTGCCAGCAGCGAAACAGGGGGCACTGAAGCTTTCTTT.